These 12 T cell receptor beta chains were sequenced from one sample in a study of blood T cell repertoires in COVID-19. TCRdb keeps only in-frame clones here, not all; method: immunoSEQ multiplex PCR. The data show under 70,000 clones, 85% to 90% seen once. The source material was peripheral blood. Receptors originate from a man in his 60s with active COVID-19.

The V gene is TRBV6-5, the J gene TRBJ2-7; D perhaps matches TRBD2 (5 bases). The V gene lost 5 bases and the J gene lost 0 bases, with 11 bases spanning the gap. The CDR3 extends over 14 amino acids. The germline V gene encodes CDR1 MNHEY and CDR2 SVGAGI. The CDR3 DNA follows: TGTGCCAGCAGTCACGGGGTGAGCTCCTACGAGCAGTACTTC. It is translated as CASSHGVSSYEQYF.

Remarks on this clone: No DNA is shown, since the ends of the CDR3 on it are uncertain; the CDR3 is the one TCRdb lists. The V gene is TRBV28, the J gene TRBJ2-5; the table's D call TRBD1 went unverified against the DNA. The V gene's germline CDR1 is MDHEN and CDR2 SYDVKM. Inclusive of both ends, the CDR3 amounts to 14 amino acids. The CDR3 loop reads CAGGVRGRPETQYF.

The V and J genes are TRBV5-4 and TRBJ1-1, with a possible D match to TRBD1 (6 bases). The V end lost 1 base, the J end lost 9 bases, and 19 bases lay between the germline ends. CDR3 size: 15 residues. In germline, CDR1 is SGHNT, CDR2 YYREEE (reference sequence). The CDR3 protein is CASSLWEGGFSKAFF. CDR3 DNA sequence: TGTGCCAGCAGCTTGTGGGAGGGGGGTTTTAGCAAAGCTTTCTTT.

This chain connects TRBV5-4 to TRBJ2-7; D may be TRBD1 (7 bases). The germline gives CDR1 SGHNT, CDR2 YYREEE (reference sequence). V was shortened by 0 bases and J by 3 bases, with 13 bases between the two germline ends. This CDR3 comprises 15 residues. The CDR3 nucleotides read TGTGCCAGCAGCTTGGAATCAGGGGGGAACTACGAGCAGTACTTC. This translates into CASSLESGGNYEQYF.

V is TRBV19 and J is TRBJ1-5, with D possibly matching TRBD1 (5 bases). The CDR3 covers 14 residues. The germline gives CDR1 LNHDA, CDR2 SQIVND (reference sequence). The V and J ends lost 7 bases and 0 bases respectively, with 10 bases between them. The CDR3 loop reads CASKDRPSNQPQHF. The CDR3 DNA sequence: TGTGCCAGTAAAGACAGACCTAGCAATCAGCCCCAGCATTTT.

The chain links TRBV28 to TRBJ1-5; D is unclear. V dropped 4 bases and J dropped 10 bases, with 11 bases sitting between them. Germline V CDR1 and CDR2: MDHEN, SYDVKM. The length of the CDR3 is 12 residues. This CDR3 is CASSSNAFPQHF. Written as DNA, the CDR3 is TGTGCCAGCAGTTCTAACGCGTTCCCCCAGCATTTT.

Written as DNA, the CDR3 is TGCGCCAGCAGCCAAGGACAGGCAACCTCTGGAAACACCATATATTTT. Translating it yields CASSQGQATSGNTIYF. The chain carries TRBV4-1 and TRBJ1-3, with D possibly TRBD1 on 6 matching bases. Trimming cost V 1 base and J 0 bases, with 10 bases left between them. The CDR3 length is 16 residues. Germline CDR1 and CDR2: MGHRA and YSYEKL.

V and J are TRBV15 and TRBJ2-2; TRBD2 matches at 11 bases. Losses at the gene ends were 0 bases for V and 4 bases for J; bases not matched to a gene: 4. Germline loops: CDR1 LNHNV, CDR2 YYDKDF (reference sequence). The CDR3 loop spans 17 amino acids. This CDR3 reads CATSRDLAGGSTGELFF. CDR3 nucleotide sequence: TGTGCCACCAGCAGAGATCTAGCGGGAGGTAGCACCGGGGAGCTGTTTTTT. Full variable domain (remainder filled in from reference TRBV15 and TRBJ2-2): DAMVIQNPRYQVTQFGKPVTLSCSQTLNHNVMYWYQQKSSQAPKLLFHYYDKDFNNEADTPDNFQSRRPNTSFCFLDIRSPGLGDTAMYLCATSRDLAGGSTGELFFGEGSRLTVL.

This chain joins TRBV3-1 (or the pseudogene TRBV3-2) and TRBJ2-3; 8 bases align to TRBD1. V was clipped by 3 bases and J by 4 bases; unmatched bases: 6. The germline gives CDR1 LGHDT, CDR2 YNNKEL (reference sequence). There are 15 residues in the CDR3. The CDR3 DNA reads TGTGCCAGCAGCCACCGGACAGGGATCGCAGATACGCAGTATTTT. This translates into CASSHRTGIADTQYF.

V gene TRBV5-1 combines with J gene TRBJ2-7; no clear D. Germline V CDR1 and CDR2: SGHRS, YFSETQ. Trimming took 1 base from V and 6 from J, leaving 14 bases between them. This CDR3 contains 14 residues. CDR3 sequence reads: CASSLRSLSGEQYF. CDR3 in DNA: TGCGCCAGCAGCTTGAGATCCCTCTCGGGCGAGCAGTACTTC.

V gene TRBV4-3 combines with J gene TRBJ1-1, with D possibly matching TRBD1 (5 bases). The CDR3 runs to 16 residues. Trimming removed 0 bases at V and 3 bases at J, with 14 bases between. Germline V lookup: CDR1 LGHNA, CDR2 YSLEER. In DNA, the CDR3 is TGCGCCAGCAGCCAAGAGCCGCAGGGAAGGGACACTGAAGCTTTCTTT. Protein product: CASSQEPQGRDTEAFF.

V gene TRBV2 combines with J gene TRBJ2-3; 13 positions match TRBD2. This CDR3 has 16 residues. V dropped 6 bases and J dropped 4; count of bases not matched to a gene: 7. Germline CDR1 reads SNHLY; CDR2 reads FYNNEI. CDR3 coding DNA: TGTGCCAGCAGGGAACTAGCGGGAGGGAGTCCAGATACGCAGTATTTT. This translates into CASRELAGGSPDTQYF.